This T cell receptor (beta chain) is drawn from a study of shared clonotypes between healthy human individuals. Study findings and constraints: Relative to their counterparts shared across all four donors, non-shared clonotypes exhibited diminished generation probabilities. Few donors restricted represented genetic and exposure-history diversity.

Sequencing used immunoSEQ multiplex PCR; TCRdb keeps in-frame clones, though not all of them. The repertoire has about 2,500,000 clones, over 85% of them found once; the top ten carry 0.11% to 0.15%. Into CD45RA+ naive and CD45RA-negative memory subsets, the CD4+ cells were split. Concerning this clone: Its target is not known.

Trimming stripped 4 bases from V and 1 base from J, with 7 bases between. The CDR3 length is 14 residues. CDR1 SNHLY and CDR2 FYNNEI come from the germline V gene. V gene TRBV2 combines with J gene TRBJ2-2; D is undetermined. The material sequenced was naive CD4+ T cells sorted from blood. Subset noted: CD45RA+ positively selected. This TCR derives from a young man in good health. The CDR3: CASSVAQNTGELFF. In nucleotides, the CDR3 is TGTGCCAGCAGTGTGGCACAGAACACCGGGGAGCTGTTTTTT. Full variable domain (rest looked up from reference TRBV2 and TRBJ2-2): EPEVTQTPSHQVTQMGQEVILRCVPISNHLYFYWYRQILGQKVEFLVSFYNNEISEKSEIFDDQFSVERPDGSNFTLKIRSTKLEDSAMYFCASSVAQNTGELFFGEGSRLTVL.